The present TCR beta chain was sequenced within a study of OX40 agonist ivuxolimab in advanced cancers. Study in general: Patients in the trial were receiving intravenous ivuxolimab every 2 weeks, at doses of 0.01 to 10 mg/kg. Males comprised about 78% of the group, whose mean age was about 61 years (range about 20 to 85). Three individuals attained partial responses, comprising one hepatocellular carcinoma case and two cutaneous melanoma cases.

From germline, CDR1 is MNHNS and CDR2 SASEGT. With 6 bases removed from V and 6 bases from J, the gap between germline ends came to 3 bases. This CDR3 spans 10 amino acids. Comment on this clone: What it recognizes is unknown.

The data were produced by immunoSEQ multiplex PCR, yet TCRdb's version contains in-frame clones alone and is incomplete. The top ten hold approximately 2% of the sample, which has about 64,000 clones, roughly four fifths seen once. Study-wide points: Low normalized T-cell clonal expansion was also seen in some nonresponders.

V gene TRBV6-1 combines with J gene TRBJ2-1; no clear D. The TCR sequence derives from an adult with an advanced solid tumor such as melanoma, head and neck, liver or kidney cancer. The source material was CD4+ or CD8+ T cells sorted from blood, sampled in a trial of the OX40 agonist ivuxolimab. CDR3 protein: CASRRNEQFF. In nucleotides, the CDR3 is TGTGCCAGCAGACGCAATGAGCAGTTCTTC.